This T cell receptor (beta chain) comes out of a study of blood T cell repertoires in COVID-19. Looking at the study overall: COVID-19 samples collected from the United States, Italy and Spain covered acute and convalescent phases.

Here immunoSEQ multiplex PCR was the method, and the copy in TCRdb shows in-frame clones only, minus some. The table lists 140,000 or so clones, roughly 80% of them singletons. Turning to this clone: Other nucleotide sequences in the sample specify the same CDR3.

The CDR3 has 14 residues. Looked up from germline, CDR1 is SGHTA and CDR2 is FQGNSA. V was pared by 0 bases and J by 4 bases, with 7 bases between. This sequence was found in a middle-aged man with acute or convalescent COVID-19. Sample: peripheral blood. The chain is built from TRBV7-2 and TRBJ1-3; TRBD1 might be the D (5 bases). CDR3 protein: CASSLAGAGNTIYF. CDR3 bases: TGTGCCAGCAGCTTAGCAGGGGCGGGAAACACCATATATTTT.